This section outlines one T cell receptor beta chain sequence together with its context. Antigen unknown. The data belong to a study of CD8 T cells in ankylosing spondylitis. Broader study findings: In ankylosing spondylitis patients, matched synovial fluid reportedly showed significant enrichment of disease-linked clones. It appeared that ankylosing spondylitis blood was characterized by a TCR beta motif of several highly homologous variants. A subset of motif variants has previously been described in the synovial fluid and blood of reactive arthritis.

TCR beta libraries were made by quantitative 5'-RACE with molecular barcodes. TCRdb analysed the 5' RACE reads with MiXCR anew, one entry per CDR3 protein. The data hold about 350,000 distinct CDR3 sequences, with 20% observed a single time. This clonotype was obtained from a male donor with ankylosing spondylitis or in good health (not recorded which). Sequencing was performed on blood, either unsorted or a sorted T cell fraction (not recorded which).

CDR3 in amino acids: CASRGQVYNEQFF. CDR3 coding DNA: TGTGCCAGCAGGGGACAAGTCTACAATGAGCAGTTCTTC. V and J are TRBV5-4 and TRBJ2-1, with a tentative D call TRBD1 (6 bases). The CDR3 spans 13 residues. Germline V gene lookup returns CDR1 SGHNT and CDR2 YYREEE (reference sequence). The germline V and J ends were trimmed by 5 bases and 3 bases, with 9 bases remaining between them.